The T cell receptor (beta chain) under discussion was sequenced for a study of immune evolution from preneoplasia to lung adenocarcinoma. Study-level background: HLA loss of heterozygosity: under 7.5% AIS, roughly 15% MIA, about 31% ADC, none AAH.

The CDR3 runs 13 residues. The germline V gene encodes CDR1 SEHNR and CDR2 FQNEAQ (reference sequence). The V gene lost 2 bases and the J gene lost 7 bases, with 9 bases spanning the gap. Overall study findings and caveats: Clonality was highest in normal lung, lower in later-stage lesions apparently. From normal lung to invasive adenocarcinoma, top clone frequencies appeared to decrease.

A remark on this clone: Its target is unknown.

The method was immunoSEQ multiplex PCR; TCRdb's version includes in-frame clones alone and lacks a portion of them. The data show some 37,000 clones, with 60% to 75% seen just once and around 6.1% held by the top ten. H&E slides confirmed each diagnosis, reviewed by two pathologists independently. This TCR came from a person in their sixties or seventies with lung adenocarcinoma. The sequenced sample was FFPE invasive lung adenocarcinoma tissue. The chain couples TRBV7-9 to TRBJ2-1, with D unresolved. CDR3 amino acids: CASSLNVGNEQFF. CDR3 nucleotide sequence: TGTGCCAGCAGCTTAAACGTCGGAAATGAGCAGTTCTTC.